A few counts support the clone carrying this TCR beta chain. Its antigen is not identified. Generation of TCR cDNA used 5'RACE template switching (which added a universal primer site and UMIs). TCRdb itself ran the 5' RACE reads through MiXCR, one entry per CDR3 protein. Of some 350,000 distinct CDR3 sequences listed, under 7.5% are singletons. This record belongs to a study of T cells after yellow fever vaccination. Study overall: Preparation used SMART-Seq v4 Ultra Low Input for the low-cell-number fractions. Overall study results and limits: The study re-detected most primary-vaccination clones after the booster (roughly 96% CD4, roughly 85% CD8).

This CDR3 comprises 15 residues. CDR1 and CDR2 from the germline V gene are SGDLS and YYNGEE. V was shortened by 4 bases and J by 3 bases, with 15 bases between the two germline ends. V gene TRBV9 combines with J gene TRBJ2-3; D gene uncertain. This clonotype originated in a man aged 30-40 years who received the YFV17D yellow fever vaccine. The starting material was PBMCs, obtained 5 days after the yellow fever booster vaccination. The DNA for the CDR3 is TGTGCCAGCAGCCTTGACATTGGGCGGACAGATACGCAGTATTTT. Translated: CASSLDIGRTDTQYF. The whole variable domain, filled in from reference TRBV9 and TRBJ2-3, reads DSGVTQTPKHLITATGQRVTLRCSPRSGDLSVYWYQQSLDQGLQFLIQYYNGEERAKGNILERFSAQQFPDLHSELNLSSLELGDSALYFCASSLDIGRTDTQYFGPGTRLTVL.